Shown below are 21 T cell receptor beta chains from a single sample sequenced in a study of somatic mutations in cytotoxic T cells in rheumatoid arthritis. Repertoires were generated with immunoSEQ multiplex PCR, while TCRdb's copy carries only in-frame clones and drops some. The sample lists about 18,000 clones, around 79% occurring once. Sequences were obtained from CD8+ T cells sorted from blood. Receptors were obtained from an older woman in good health.

The count of this clone is one. The chain recombines TRBV25-1 with TRBJ1-1, with 7 bases identical to TRBD1. J was trimmed by 1 base and V by 4 bases; bases with no gene match: 9. The CDR3 loop spans 16 amino acids. CDR1 is MGHDK and CDR2 is SYGVNS in the germline V gene. This CDR3 is CASSGPWDRSNTEAFF. DNA for the CDR3: TGTGCCAGCAGTGGACCATGGGACAGATCGAACACTGAAGCTTTCTTT. Using reference TRBV25-1 and TRBJ1-1 for the parts outside the CDR3, the full variable domain is EADIYQTPRYLVIGTGKKITLECSQTMGHDKMYWYQQDPGMELHLIHYSYGVNSTEKGDLSSESTVSRIRTEHFPLTLESARPSHTSQYLCASSGPWDRSNTEAFFGQGTRLTVV.

Here the CDR3 reads CASSAESYEQYF. Written as DNA, the CDR3 is TGTGCCAGCAGCGCAGAAAGCTACGAGCAGTACTTC. The genes are TRBV6-6 and TRBJ2-7; D is ambiguous. Trimming cost V 6 bases and J 3 bases, with 9 bases left between them. Germline assignment: CDR1 MNHNY and CDR2 SVGAGI (reference sequence). The length of the CDR3 is 12 residues.

The chain is built from TRBV30 and TRBJ2-7; possible D gene TRBD1, 5 bases. The V end lost 5 bases, the J end lost 7 bases, and 21 bases lay between the germline ends. Germline V gene sequence: CDR1 GTSNPN, CDR2 SVGIG (reference sequence). The CDR3 runs 14 residues. CDR3 protein: CAWHRSTEASEQYF. The CDR3 DNA sequence: TGTGCCTGGCATAGATCGACAGAGGCTAGTGAGCAGTACTTC.

The chain is built from TRBV5-3 and TRBJ1-2; D is unclear. Being an ORF, TRBV5-3 has a function that is uncertain. The CDR3 is made up of 11 amino acids. Between the trimmed V and J ends, which lost 2 bases and 14 bases, there was a span of 13 bases. CDR3 protein: CARSFQIPGTF. The CDR3 DNA reads TGTGCCAGAAGCTTTCAAATCCCGGGAACCTTC.

This chain joins TRBV29-1 and TRBJ2-1, with 8 nucleotides matching TRBD2. Germline lookup yields CDR1 SQVTM and CDR2 ANQGSEA. The length of the CDR3 is 16 residues. Unmatched junction bases numbered 7, after V lost 0 bases and J lost 3 bases. CDR3 DNA sequence: TGCAGCGTTGAAGATCTTGAAACTAGCGGCTACAATGAGCAGTTCTTC. It is translated as CSVEDLETSGYNEQFF.

V usage is TRBV7-9 and J usage is TRBJ2-3; 10 bases are shared with TRBD2. Germline trimming cut 5 bases from V and 0 bases from J; bases unmatched to any gene: 2. The CDR3 is 15 residues long. Germline V CDR1 and CDR2: SEHNR, FQNEAQ (reference sequence). The chain's CDR3 is CASSGLAASTDTQYF. CDR3 DNA: TGTGCCAGCAGCGGACTAGCGGCTAGCACAGATACGCAGTATTTT.

This clone was counted a single time. The V call is TRBV6-1, the J call TRBJ1-4, with TRBD1 identical over 9 bases. Germline lookup yields CDR1 MNHNS and CDR2 SASEGT. This CDR3 has 15 amino acids. Germline trimming cut 3 bases from V and 4 bases from J; bases unmatched to any gene: 3. The CDR3 coding sequence is TGTGCCAGCAGTGAGGGACAGGGAGGTAATGAAAAACTGTTTTTT. Translating it yields CASSEGQGGNEKLFF.

By sample share, this clone is hyperexpanded (1% or more). The chain employs TRBV6-1 and TRBJ2-1, with 10 bases fitting TRBD1. The CDR3 consists of 15 residues. Germline values: CDR1 MNHNS, CDR2 SASEGT. V was clipped by 1 base and J by 6 bases; unmatched bases: 3. This chain's CDR3 is CASSEVGTGANEQFF. The DNA for the CDR3 is TGTGCCAGCAGTGAAGTTGGGACAGGGGCCAATGAGCAGTTCTTC.

The rearrangement links TRBV18 to TRBJ2-1; D unresolved. The germline V and J ends were trimmed by 4 bases and 10 bases, with 8 bases remaining between them. The CDR3 covers 11 residues. Germline CDR1 and CDR2: KGHSH and LQKENI. CDR3 DNA sequence: TGTGCCAGCTCACGTCGCCTCGAGCAGTTCTTC. Amino acids: CASSRRLEQFF.

The count of this clone is one. J is TRBJ2-1 and V is TRBV6-1; 7 positions match TRBD2. The CDR3 is 17 residues long. CDR1 and CDR2 (germline): MNHNS, SASEGT. Trimming at V came to 1 base and at J to 3 bases, leaving 9 bases not matched to a gene. The CDR3 here is CASSEGIGTIIYNEQFF. CDR3 DNA sequence: TGTGCCAGCAGTGAAGGCATAGGGACTATTATCTACAATGAGCAGTTCTTC.

The chain employs TRBV6-5 and TRBJ2-7, with 7 bases fitting TRBD1. Germline values: CDR1 MNHEY, CDR2 SVGAGI. Unmatched junction bases numbered 4, after V lost 2 bases and J lost 3 bases. The CDR3 spans 14 residues. The CDR3 DNA is TGTGCCAGCAGTTACAGGCGGACAGGCTACGAGCAGTACTTC. Translation: CASSYRRTGYEQYF.

The V call is TRBV10-1, the J call TRBJ2-2; 7 positions match TRBD2. V was pared by 2 bases and J by 6 bases, with 0 bases of the junction left unmatched. CDR3 size: 13 residues. From germline, CDR1 is WNHNN and CDR2 SYGVQD (reference sequence). CDR3 in amino acids: CASSEREAGELFF. The CDR3 DNA reads as TGCGCCAGCAGTGAGCGGGAGGCCGGGGAGCTGTTTTTT.

The rearrangement links TRBV9 to TRBJ2-3; 8 bases align to TRBD2. V shed 4 bases and J 4 bases; nucleotides not matched to a gene: 5. Germline loops: CDR1 SGDLS, CDR2 YYNGEE. The CDR3 totals 14 residues. This chain's CDR3 is CASSSGSFADTQYF. The CDR3, as DNA: TGTGCCAGCAGCAGCGGGAGCTTTGCAGATACGCAGTATTTT.

CDR3 sequence reads: CASSSGRSNTGELFF. The CDR3 DNA reads as TGTGCCAGCAGCTCCGGACGTTCGAACACCGGGGAGCTGTTTTTT. The rearrangement joins TRBV7-9 to TRBJ2-2, with no clear D. CDR1 is SEHNR, CDR2 FQNEAQ, per germline (reference sequence). Trimming pared 4 bases from V and 0 bases from J, leaving 9 bases between. The CDR3 spans 15 residues.

This chain connects TRBV7-2 to TRBJ1-2; no firm D call. CDR1 and CDR2 (germline): SGHTA, FQGNSA. The V end lost 2 bases, the J end lost 2 bases, and 9 bases lay between the germline ends. The CDR3 extends over 14 amino acids. CDR3 bases: TGTGCCAGCAGCTTATCTGCCGTAAACTATGGCTACACCTTC. Translation gives CASSLSAVNYGYTF.

The V and J genes are TRBV29-1 and TRBJ2-7, with 7 bases lining up with TRBD1. The V segment lost 3 bases and the J segment 4 bases; nucleotides outside the gene matches: 6. Germline CDR1 and CDR2: SQVTM and ANQGSEA. The CDR3 runs 13 residues. This CDR3 reads CSVDGAGGYEQYF. CDR3 nucleotide sequence: TGCAGCGTTGACGGGGCAGGGGGATACGAGCAGTACTTC.

The chain links TRBV5-1 to TRBJ1-1; D uncertain. The CDR3 consists of 14 residues. Trimming removed 2 bases at V and 6 bases at J, with 14 bases between. CDR1 is SGHRS, CDR2 YFSETQ, per germline. The CDR3 sequence: CASSFLGQDSEAFF. The CDR3 nucleotides are TGCGCCAGCAGCTTCCTCGGTCAGGATTCTGAAGCTTTCTTT.

The CDR3 nucleotides read TGTGCCAGCAGCTTGGGACAGGGGAAAAGCGAGCAGTACTTC. It is translated as CASSLGQGKSEQYF. The chain uses TRBV7-9 and TRBJ2-7; 10 positions match TRBD1. The CDR3 runs 14 residues. Germline V gene lookup returns CDR1 SEHNR and CDR2 FQNEAQ (reference sequence). V trimming: 3 bases; J trimming: 6 bases; junction bases outside the gene matches: 5.

The V call is TRBV12-5, the J call TRBJ2-1; D is perhaps TRBD2 (5 bases). Germline V lookup: CDR1 LGHNT, CDR2 FRNRAP. V shed 1 base and J shed 5 bases, with 9 bases lying between them. This CDR3 region has 14 residues. The CDR3 region has the DNA TGTGCTAGTGGTTTGGACGGGATAAACAATGAGCAGTTCTTC. This translates into CASGLDGINNEQFF. Full variable domain (outside the CDR3, taken from reference TRBV12-5 and TRBJ2-1): DARVTQTPRHKVTEMGQEVTMRCQPILGHNTVFWYRQTMMQGLELLAYFRNRAPLDDSGMPKDRFSAEMPDATLATLKIQPSEPRDSAVYFCASGLDGINNEQFFGPGTRLTVL.

This clone was seen a single time. V usage is TRBV9 and J usage is TRBJ2-2, with TRBD1 matching over 11 bases. The CDR3 spans 17 residues. Germline assignment: CDR1 SGDLS and CDR2 YYNGEE. Unmatched junction bases numbered 5, after V lost 0 bases and J lost 4 bases. The CDR3 protein is CASSVEGTGGITGELFF. CDR3 nucleotide sequence: TGTGCCAGCAGCGTAGAGGGGACAGGGGGTATCACCGGGGAGCTGTTTTTT. The whole variable domain, filled in from reference TRBV9 and TRBJ2-2, reads DSGVTQTPKHLITATGQRVTLRCSPRSGDLSVYWYQQSLDQGLQFLIQYYNGEERAKGNILERFSAQQFPDLHSELNLSSLELGDSALYFCASSVEGTGGITGELFFGEGSRLTVL.

The sample holds a few counts of this clone. This rearrangement joins TRBV6-1 to TRBJ2-7; TRBD2 agrees at 11 bases. The V segment lost 4 bases and the J segment 2 bases; nucleotides outside the gene matches: 4. This CDR3 region has 15 residues. Looked up from germline, CDR1 is MNHNS and CDR2 is SASEGT. The CDR3 here is CASSAPSGGTYEQYF. For the CDR3, the DNA is TGTGCCAGCAGTGCGCCTAGCGGGGGGACCTACGAGCAGTACTTC.